Shown below are 3 T cell receptor beta chains from a single sample sequenced in a study of blood T cell repertoires in COVID-19. Clones were sequenced by immunoSEQ multiplex PCR, and TCRdb holds only the in-frame ones, with some missing. The top ten hold around 4.7% of the sample, which has about 69,000 clones, 91% seen once. The sample was peripheral blood. These receptors originate from an older woman with active COVID-19.

CDR3 nucleotide sequence: TGTGCCAGCAGCCAAGGACAGAACTATGGCTACACCTTC. It encodes CASSQGQNYGYTF. The genes are TRBV3-1 (or the pseudogene TRBV3-2) and TRBJ1-2, with D perhaps matching TRBD1 (5 bases). The CDR3 is 13 amino acids. CDR1 LGHDT and CDR2 YNNKEL come from the germline V gene (reference sequence). Trimming took 1 base from V and 2 from J, leaving 5 bases between them.

The chain carries TRBV5-1 and TRBJ2-1; TRBD2 matches at 7 bases. The CDR3 has 11 amino acids. The germline V gene has CDR1 SGHRS and CDR2 YFSETQ. The V segment lost 4 bases and the J segment 14 bases; nucleotides outside the gene matches: 6. The chain's CDR3 is CASSGREGKFF. The CDR3 nucleotides read TGCGCCAGCAGCGGGAGGGAGGGGAAGTTCTTC. The complete variable domain, with remaining parts taken from reference TRBV5-1 and TRBJ2-1, reads KAGVTQTPRYLIKTRGQQVTLSCSPISGHRSVSWYQQTPGQGLQFLFEYFSETQRNKGNFPGRFSGRQFSNSRSEMNVSTLELGDSALYLCASSGREGKFFGPGTRLTVL.

This chain connects TRBV14 to TRBJ2-7, with 7 bases lining up with TRBD1. V shed 4 bases, J shed 4 bases, and the junction held 7 bases outside the gene matches. Germline V gene sequence: CDR1 SGHDN, CDR2 FVKESK. The CDR3 runs 14 residues. The CDR3 bases are TGTGCCAGCAGCCCTCGACAGGGTCTGTACGAGCAGTACTTC. It specifies CASSPRQGLYEQYF. Drawing the rest from reference TRBV14 and TRBJ2-7, the complete variable domain is EAGVTQFPSHSVIEKGQTVTLRCDPISGHDNLYWYRRVMGKEIKFLLHFVKESKQDESGMPNNRFLAERTGGTYSTLKVQPAELEDSGVYFCASSPRQGLYEQYFGPGTRLTVT.